The 17 T cell receptor beta chains in this list originate from one sample, sequenced in a study of blood T cells in healthy people across ages. For the second PCR, which ran for about 7 to 12 cycles, a sample-barcoded 5' primer and a J-beta primer mix were used. MiXCR was run by TCRdb on the 5' RACE reads, yielding one entry per CDR3 protein. The table shows about 930,000 distinct CDR3 sequences, with 25% to 30% occurring only once. These records were also assigned to another study, of T cells of mothers and their children.

Material for sequencing was blood. Every receptor here comes from a woman aged 40 to 49 in good health.

This clonotype turned up a few times. The chain links TRBV12-3 or TRBV12-4 to TRBJ1-3; D gene ambiguous. Deletions cut 7 bases from V and 4 bases from J, with 20 bases between. This CDR3 comprises 16 residues. CDR3 DNA: TGTGCCAGCAAAATTCGGGTCTCGCTGGGCGGAAACACCATATATTTT. This sequence encodes CASKIRVSLGGNTIYF.

The rearrangement joins TRBV28 to TRBJ2-7; D gene ambiguous. Trimming stripped 3 bases from V and 7 bases from J, with 13 bases between. Germline CDR1 reads MDHEN; CDR2 reads SYDVKM. This CDR3 has 13 amino acids. The CDR3 DNA follows: TGTGCCAGCAGTTTCCTCAAAAAGAGGGAGCAGTACTTC. It codes for CASSFLKKREQYF.

This sequence joins TRBV14 and TRBJ2-1, with D hard to call. Germline V lookup: CDR1 SGHDN, CDR2 FVKESK. CDR3 size: 14 residues. V dropped 2 bases and J dropped 7 bases, with 12 bases sitting between them. As DNA, the CDR3 is TGTGCCAGCAGCCAAACCACTTTCACGAATGAGCAGTTCTTC. This translates into CASSQTTFTNEQFF. Together with reference TRBV14 and TRBJ2-1, the CDR3 gives the full variable domain: EAGVTQFPSHSVIEKGQTVTLRCDPISGHDNLYWYRRVMGKEIKFLLHFVKESKQDESGMPNNRFLAERTGGTYSTLKVQPAELEDSGVYFCASSQTTFTNEQFFGPGTRLTVL.

The V gene is TRBV5-1, the J gene TRBJ1-1, with TRBD1 matching 7 bases. The germline V gene has CDR1 SGHRS and CDR2 YFSETQ. V lost 1 base to trimming and J lost 5 bases; unmatched junction nucleotides: 8. This CDR3 is built from 15 residues. The CDR3 reads CASSLLTTGKTEAFF. In DNA, the CDR3 is TGCGCCAGCAGCTTGCTGACGACAGGGAAGACTGAAGCTTTCTTT.

As regards this clonotype: One junction end does not reproduce the germline sequence, and a read error may be involved. The gene calls are TRBV5-1 and TRBJ2-1, with TRBD1 matching 7 bases. The CDR3 spans 17 residues. CDR1 is SGHRS and CDR2 is YFSETQ in the germline V gene. The CDR3 sequence is CASSPRKGQVTYDEQFF. The CDR3 DNA reads TGCGCCAGCAGCCCCCGGAAAGGACAGGTAACCTACGATGAGCAGTTCTTC.

This clonotype turned up a few times. The chain couples TRBV29-1 to TRBJ2-1, with 8 nucleotides matching TRBD2. There are 15 residues in the CDR3. The J segment lost 7 bases and the V segment lost 2 bases, leaving 10 bases of the junction unmatched. The germline gives CDR1 SQVTM, CDR2 ANQGSEA. The CDR3 coding sequence is TGCAGCGTTGAACCTCCGGGGGGGCTAAGGAATGAGCAGTTCTTC. It codes for CSVEPPGGLRNEQFF.

J is TRBJ2-3 and V is TRBV4-2, with TRBD2 matching 9 bases. The CDR3 is 17 residues long. V shed 3 bases and J 3 bases; nucleotides not matched to a gene: 10. In germline, CDR1 is LGHNA, CDR2 YNFKEQ. The CDR3 loop reads CASSHGGASGVTDTQYF. The CDR3 nucleotides are TGTGCCAGCAGCCATGGTGGGGCTAGCGGGGTGACAGATACGCAGTATTTT.

This clonotype was detected many times. The chain employs TRBV14 and TRBJ2-1; no definite D call. Germline V CDR1 and CDR2: SGHDN, FVKESK. This CDR3 is 13 amino acids long. The ends were cut back, 5 bases at V and 1 base at J, with 6 bases in the middle. The DNA for the CDR3 is TGTGCCAGCAGCGAGCTTTCCTACAATGAGCAGTTCTTC. Protein: CASSELSYNEQFF.

The table lists this clonotype with a few counts. The chain is built from TRBV7-2 and TRBJ2-4; no reliable D call. Trimming shortened V by 0 bases and J by 0 bases, and 9 bases separated the two germline ends. Germline values: CDR1 SGHTA, CDR2 FQGNSA. The CDR3 consists of 16 residues. Here the CDR3 reads CASSLACVVAKNIQYF. The CDR3 DNA follows: TGTGCCAGCAGCTTAGCGTGCGTTGTAGCCAAAAACATTCAGTACTTC.

Worth noting for this clonotype: This may be a read error, as it is one base from a much larger clone. The CDR3 DNA follows: TGTGCCAGCAGTTTCGGGGGGGTAAGCTACAATGAGCAGTTCTTC. Protein sequence: CASSFGGVSYNEQFF. The rearrangement joins TRBV27 to TRBJ2-1, with TRBD2 matching over 8 bases. V gave up 3 bases and J gave up 3 bases; unmatched junction bases: 4. This CDR3 region has 15 residues. Germline CDR1 reads MNHEY; CDR2 reads SMNVEV (reference sequence).

This clonotype was picked up one time. The chain joins TRBV20-1 to TRBJ2-7; TRBD2 agrees at 8 bases. With V trimmed by 6 bases and J by 3 bases, 4 bases remained unmatched. Germline lookup yields CDR1 DFQATT and CDR2 SNEGSKA (reference sequence). The CDR3 has 12 residues. CDR3 loop: CSAREGYYEQYF. In DNA form, the CDR3 reads TGCAGTGCCCGGGAGGGTTACTACGAGCAGTACTTC.

This clonotype was picked up many times. The chain has TRBV7-9 and TRBJ2-1; D gene uncertain. Germline V lookup: CDR1 SEHNR, CDR2 FQNEAQ (reference sequence). V was trimmed by 2 bases and J by 4 bases, leaving 9 bases between them. The CDR3 runs 14 residues. The DNA of the CDR3 is TGTGCCAGCAGCTTAAGTCTGAGGTACAATGAGCAGTTCTTC. Translation: CASSLSLRYNEQFF.

The J gene is TRBJ2-7, the V gene TRBV7-9; 9 bases match TRBD1. The CDR3 consists of 17 residues. CDR1 and CDR2 from the germline V gene are SEHNR and FQNEAQ (reference sequence). Trimming at V came to 5 bases and at J to 4 bases, leaving 15 bases not matched to a gene. The CDR3: CASSPETGTGILYEQYF. The CDR3 DNA reads as TGTGCCAGCAGCCCTGAAACCGGGACAGGGATTTTGTACGAGCAGTACTTC. The full variable domain, with the rest looked up from reference TRBV7-9 and TRBJ2-7, is DTGVSQNPRHKITKRGQNVTFRCDPISEHNRLYWYRQTLGQGPEFLTYFQNEAQLEKSRLLSDRFSAERPKGSFSTLEIQRTEQGDSAMYLCASSPETGTGILYEQYFGPGTRLTVT.

Points on this clonotype: This clone may be a read error of a much larger clone one base away. The CDR3 does not end in the conserved phenylalanine or tryptophan, so this is likely a read error. The chain is built from TRBV10-3 and TRBJ2-7; unclear D gene. Between the trimmed V and J ends, which lost 0 bases and 3 bases, there was a span of 6 bases. CDR3 length equals 13 residues. Germline CDR1 ENHRY, CDR2 SYGVKD. Here the CDR3 reads CAISESSIYEQYL. Here the CDR3 DNA reads TGTGCCATCAGTGAGTCATCAATCTACGAGCAGTACCTC.

This clonotype was counted between two and nine times. The rearrangement links TRBV9 to TRBJ2-2; weak D call: TRBD1 (6 bases). CDR3 length: 15 residues. The V end was cut by 6 bases, the J end by 3 bases, with 15 bases between. From germline, CDR1 is SGDLS and CDR2 YYNGEE. The CDR3 is CASTSGALDTGELFF. In DNA form, the CDR3 reads TGTGCCAGCACCTCAGGGGCGTTGGACACCGGGGAGCTGTTTTTT.

This clonotype was found many times. J is TRBJ2-7 and V is TRBV18; D gene unclear. CDR1 and CDR2 from the germline V gene are KGHSH and LQKENI. The CDR3 runs 14 residues. Trimming removed 0 bases at V and 6 bases at J, with 12 bases between. The CDR3 sequence is CASSPPGSPLEQYF. DNA of the CDR3: TGTGCCAGCTCACCACCAGGGTCGCCTCTCGAGCAGTACTTC.

The CDR3 region has the DNA TGTGCCAGCACAGACAGGGGGCGGGTCCCTGAAGCTTTCTTT. It yields the protein CASTDRGRVPEAFF. The chain couples TRBV25-1 to TRBJ1-1, with 10 bases lining up with TRBD1. The CDR3 has 14 amino acids. Germline CDR1 MGHDK, CDR2 SYGVNS. Germline trimming cut 7 bases from V and 6 bases from J; bases unmatched to any gene: 8. The variable domain in full, with the rest retrieved from reference TRBV25-1 and TRBJ1-1, is EADIYQTPRYLVIGTGKKITLECSQTMGHDKMYWYQQDPGMELHLIHYSYGVNSTEKGDLSSESTVSRIRTEHFPLTLESARPSHTSQYLCASTDRGRVPEAFFGQGTRLTVV.